This TCR beta chain was found in a study of post-analysis software for immune sequencing data. Overall study context: Patients with relapsing-remitting, secondary progressive and progressive-relapsing multiple sclerosis courses were all represented. Study outcomes and limitations: Five or six TRBV segments were significantly more frequent in patients than in controls. TRBV5-6, TRBV5-1 and TRBV20-1 were among these segments. Under the F measure, samples that were prepared in one batch clustered strongly together. The study found significantly lower normalized Chao1 diversity in multiple sclerosis patients than in controls.

The library was made from cDNA and included unique molecular identifiers. cDNA molecules numbering about half a million came from approximately 1 to 10 million T cells. TCRdb reanalysed the PCR reads using MiXCR and keeps one entry per CDR3 protein. The data show roughly 400,000 distinct CDR3 sequences, roughly 38% seen once. In this sample, this clonotype turned up a few times. The antigen is unknown. Unmatched junction bases numbered 9, after V lost 2 bases and J lost 4 bases. Per germline, CDR1 SGHRS and CDR2 YFSETQ. The CDR3 sequence is 18 residues long. The sample was blood. The origin of this receptor is a girl aged 2 to 10 with multiple sclerosis. The chain employs TRBV5-1 and TRBJ2-1; 13 positions agree with TRBD2. In nucleotides, the CDR3 is TGCGCCAGCAGCTTTGGACTAGCGGGAGCGGGCGCATACAATGAGCAGTTCTTC. Protein product: CASSFGLAGAGAYNEQFF.